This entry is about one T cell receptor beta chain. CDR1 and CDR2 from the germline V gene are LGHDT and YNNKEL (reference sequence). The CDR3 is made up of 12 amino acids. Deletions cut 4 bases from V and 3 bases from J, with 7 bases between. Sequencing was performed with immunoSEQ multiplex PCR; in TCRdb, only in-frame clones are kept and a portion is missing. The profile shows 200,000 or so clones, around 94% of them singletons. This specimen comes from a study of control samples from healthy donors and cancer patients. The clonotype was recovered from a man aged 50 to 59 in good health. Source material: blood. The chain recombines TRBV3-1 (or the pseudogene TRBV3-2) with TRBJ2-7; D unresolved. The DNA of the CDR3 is TGTGCCAGCAGCCGGAGTGGCTACGAGCAGTACTTC. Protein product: CASSRSGYEQYF.